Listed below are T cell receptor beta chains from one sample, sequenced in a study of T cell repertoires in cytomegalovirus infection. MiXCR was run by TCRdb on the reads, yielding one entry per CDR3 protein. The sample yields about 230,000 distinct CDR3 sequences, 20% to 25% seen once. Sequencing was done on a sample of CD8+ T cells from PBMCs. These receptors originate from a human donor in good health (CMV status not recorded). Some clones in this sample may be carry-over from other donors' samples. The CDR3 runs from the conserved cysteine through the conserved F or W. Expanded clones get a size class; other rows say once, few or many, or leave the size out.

CASSLAGDIQNIQYF TRBV7-9 few TRBJ2-4
CASRAGTYNTEAFF TRBV7-2 many TRBJ1-1
CSASYAGREAFF TRBV20-1 - TRBJ1-1
CASSIDRDTQYF TRBV19 - TRBJ2-3
CASSRGRADEQYF TRBV28 few TRBJ2-7
CASSYSPGSLSNTEAFF TRBV6-5 many TRBJ1-1
CSAPDLAGLYEQFF TRBV20-1 - TRBJ2-1
CASSSGTSVGQETQYF TRBV2 many TRBJ2-5
CIADRGRITSTDTQYF TRBV20-1 - TRBJ2-3
CASSPLGGAGELFF TRBV7-2 many TRBJ2-2
CASSEQAGLGPQHF TRBV2 - TRBJ1-5
CSALDRGEYEQYF TRBV20-1 few TRBJ2-7
CASSQDWVYEQFF TRBV4-1 few TRBJ2-1
CTTSSTQGPAAVGNTIYF TRBV15 - TRBJ1-3
CASSRDTSPADEQFF TRBV4-1 few TRBJ2-1
CASVGLAGDTGELFF TRBV7-9 few TRBJ2-2